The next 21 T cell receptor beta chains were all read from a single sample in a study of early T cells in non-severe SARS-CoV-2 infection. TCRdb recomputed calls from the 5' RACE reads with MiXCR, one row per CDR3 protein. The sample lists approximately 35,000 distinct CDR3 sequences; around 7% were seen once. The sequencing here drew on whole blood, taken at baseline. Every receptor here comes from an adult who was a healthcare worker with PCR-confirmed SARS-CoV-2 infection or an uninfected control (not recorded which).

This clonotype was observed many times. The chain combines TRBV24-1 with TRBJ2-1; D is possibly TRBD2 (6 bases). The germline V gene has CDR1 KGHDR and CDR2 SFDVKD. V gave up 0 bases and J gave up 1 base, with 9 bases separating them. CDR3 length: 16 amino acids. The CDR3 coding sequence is TGTGCCACCAGTGATTTGAGTGGGGGGTCCTACAATGAGCAGTTCTTC. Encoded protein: CATSDLSGGSYNEQFF.

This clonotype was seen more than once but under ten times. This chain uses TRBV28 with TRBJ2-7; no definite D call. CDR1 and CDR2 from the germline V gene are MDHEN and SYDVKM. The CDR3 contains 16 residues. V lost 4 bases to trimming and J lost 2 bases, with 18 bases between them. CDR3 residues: CASSSFGQIRTYEQYF. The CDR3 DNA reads TGTGCCAGCAGTTCATTCGGGCAGATAAGAACCTACGAGCAGTACTTC.

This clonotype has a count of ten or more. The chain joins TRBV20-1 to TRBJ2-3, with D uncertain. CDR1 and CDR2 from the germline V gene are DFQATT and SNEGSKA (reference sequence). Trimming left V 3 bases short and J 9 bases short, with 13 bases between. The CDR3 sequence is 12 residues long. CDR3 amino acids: CSASPLEVTQYF. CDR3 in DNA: TGCAGTGCTAGCCCTCTAGAAGTCACGCAGTATTTT.

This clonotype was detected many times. The CDR3 region has the DNA TGTGCCAGCAGTCCGTTTCAGGGACTAGGTTCGGAGACCCAGTACTTC. Translating it yields CASSPFQGLGSETQYF. The gene calls are TRBV6-5 and TRBJ2-5; 8 bases fit TRBD2. CDR3 length equals 16 residues. The V and J ends lost 5 bases and 5 bases, in that order; junction bases with no gene match: 13. From germline, CDR1 is MNHEY and CDR2 SVGAGI.

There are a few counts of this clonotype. CDR3 DNA sequence: TGTGCCAGCAGCTTAATGGGACAGGGGGCTTTCGATGAGCAGTTCTTC. This translates into CASSLMGQGAFDEQFF. This chain connects TRBV7-3 to TRBJ2-1; TRBD1 matches 12 bases. Germline CDR1 and CDR2: SGHTA and FQGTGA. The J segment lost 8 bases and the V segment lost 1 base, leaving 6 bases of the junction unmatched. This CDR3 region has 16 residues.

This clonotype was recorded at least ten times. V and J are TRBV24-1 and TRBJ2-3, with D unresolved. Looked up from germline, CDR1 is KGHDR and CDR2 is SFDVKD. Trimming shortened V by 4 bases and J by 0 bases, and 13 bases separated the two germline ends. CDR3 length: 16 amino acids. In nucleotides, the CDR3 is TGTGCCACCAGTGAGGTGTGGACCCCAAGCACAGATACGCAGTATTTT. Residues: CATSEVWTPSTDTQYF.

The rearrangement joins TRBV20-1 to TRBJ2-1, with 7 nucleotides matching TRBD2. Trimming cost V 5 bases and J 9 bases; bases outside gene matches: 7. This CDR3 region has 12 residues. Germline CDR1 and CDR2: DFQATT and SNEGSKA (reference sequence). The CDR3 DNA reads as TGCAGTGCTTTGGGCGGGAGTGGTGAGCAGTTCTTC. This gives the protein CSALGGSGEQFF.

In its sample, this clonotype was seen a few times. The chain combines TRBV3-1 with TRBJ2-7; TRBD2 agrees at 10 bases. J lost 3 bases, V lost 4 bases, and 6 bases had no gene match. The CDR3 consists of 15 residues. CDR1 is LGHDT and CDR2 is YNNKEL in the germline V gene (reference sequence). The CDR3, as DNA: TGTGCCAGCAGCCCTCGGACTAGCGGCCTCTACGAGCAGTACTTC. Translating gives CASSPRTSGLYEQYF.

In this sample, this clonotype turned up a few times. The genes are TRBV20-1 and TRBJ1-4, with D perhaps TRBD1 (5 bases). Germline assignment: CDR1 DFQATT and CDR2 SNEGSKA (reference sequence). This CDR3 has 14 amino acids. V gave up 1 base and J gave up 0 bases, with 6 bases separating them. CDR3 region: CSARGGATNEKLFF. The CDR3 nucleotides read TGCAGTGCTAGAGGGGGGGCAACTAATGAAAAACTGTTTTTT.

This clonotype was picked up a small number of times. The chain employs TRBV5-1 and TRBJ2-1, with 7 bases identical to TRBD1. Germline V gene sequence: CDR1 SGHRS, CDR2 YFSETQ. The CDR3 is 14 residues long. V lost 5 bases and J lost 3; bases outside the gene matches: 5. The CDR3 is CASRQGPDYNEQFF. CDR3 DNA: TGCGCCAGCAGACAGGGGCCGGACTACAATGAGCAGTTCTTC.

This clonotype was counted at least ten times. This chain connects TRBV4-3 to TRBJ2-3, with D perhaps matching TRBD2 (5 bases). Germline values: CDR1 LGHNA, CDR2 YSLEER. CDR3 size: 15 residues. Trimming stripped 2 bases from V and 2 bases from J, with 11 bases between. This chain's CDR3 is CASSQQAEHTDTQYF. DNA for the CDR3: TGCGCCAGCAGCCAACAAGCGGAGCACACAGATACGCAGTATTTT.

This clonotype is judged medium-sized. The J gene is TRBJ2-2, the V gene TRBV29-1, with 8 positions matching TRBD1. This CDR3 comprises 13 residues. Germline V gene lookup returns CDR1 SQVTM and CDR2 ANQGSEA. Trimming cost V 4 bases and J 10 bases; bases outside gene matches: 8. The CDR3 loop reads CSVGTGSEVELFF. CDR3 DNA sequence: TGCAGCGTTGGGACAGGGAGCGAAGTGGAGCTGTTTTTT.

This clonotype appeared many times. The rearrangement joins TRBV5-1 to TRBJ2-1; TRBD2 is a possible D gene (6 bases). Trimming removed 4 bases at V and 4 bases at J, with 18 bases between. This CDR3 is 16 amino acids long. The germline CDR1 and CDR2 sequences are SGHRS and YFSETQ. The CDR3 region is CASSVGGTGPYNEQFF. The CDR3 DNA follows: TGCGCCAGCAGCGTGGGTGGGACTGGACCATACAATGAGCAGTTCTTC.

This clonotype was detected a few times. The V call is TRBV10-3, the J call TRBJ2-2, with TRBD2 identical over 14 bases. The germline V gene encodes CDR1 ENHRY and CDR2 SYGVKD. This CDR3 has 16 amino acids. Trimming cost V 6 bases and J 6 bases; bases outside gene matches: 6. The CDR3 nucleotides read TGTGCCATCAGGCCCGGGACTAGCGGGAGTCCCGGGGAGCTGTTTTTT. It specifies CAIRPGTSGSPGELFF.

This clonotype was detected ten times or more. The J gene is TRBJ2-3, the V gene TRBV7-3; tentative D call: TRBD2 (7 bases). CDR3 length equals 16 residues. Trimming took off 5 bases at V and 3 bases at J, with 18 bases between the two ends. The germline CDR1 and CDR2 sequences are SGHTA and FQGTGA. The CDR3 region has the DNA TGTGCCAGCAGCCCCACGGGGGGCCGGGGGACAGATACGCAGTATTTT. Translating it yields CASSPTGGRGTDTQYF. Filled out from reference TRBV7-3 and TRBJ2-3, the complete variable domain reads GAGVSQTPSNKVTEKGKYVELRCDPISGHTALYWYRQSLGQGPEFLIYFQGTGAADDSGLPNDRFFAVRPEGSVSTLKIQRTERGDSAVYLCASSPTGGRGTDTQYFGPGTRLTVL.

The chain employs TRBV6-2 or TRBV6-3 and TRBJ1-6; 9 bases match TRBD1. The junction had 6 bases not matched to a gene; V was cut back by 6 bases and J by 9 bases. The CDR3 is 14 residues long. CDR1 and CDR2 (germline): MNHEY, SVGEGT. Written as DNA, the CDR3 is TGTGCCAGCAGCTGGACAGGGGAGAGTTCACCCCTCCACTTT. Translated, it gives CASSWTGESSPLHF.

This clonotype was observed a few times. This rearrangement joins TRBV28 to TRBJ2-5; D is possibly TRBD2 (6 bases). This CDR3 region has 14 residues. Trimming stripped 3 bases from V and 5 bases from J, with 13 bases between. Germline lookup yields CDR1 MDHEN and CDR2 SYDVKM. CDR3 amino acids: CASSLRGVWETQYF. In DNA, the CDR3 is TGTGCCAGCAGTTTGCGGGGAGTGTGGGAGACCCAGTACTTC.

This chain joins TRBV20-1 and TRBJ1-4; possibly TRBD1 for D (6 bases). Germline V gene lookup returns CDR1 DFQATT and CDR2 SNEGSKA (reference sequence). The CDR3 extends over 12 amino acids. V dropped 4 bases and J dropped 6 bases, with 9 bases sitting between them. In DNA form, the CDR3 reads TGCAGTGCTACAGGGGCGGATGAAAAACTGTTTTTT. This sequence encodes CSATGADEKLFF.

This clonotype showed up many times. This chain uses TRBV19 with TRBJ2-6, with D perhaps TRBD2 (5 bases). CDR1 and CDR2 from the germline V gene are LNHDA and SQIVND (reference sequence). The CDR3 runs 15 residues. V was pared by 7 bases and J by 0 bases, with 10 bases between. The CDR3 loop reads CASKHAGSGANVLTF. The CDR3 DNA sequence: TGTGCCAGTAAACACGCGGGCTCTGGGGCCAACGTCCTGACTTTC. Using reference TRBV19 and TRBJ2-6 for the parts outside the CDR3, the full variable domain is DGGITQSPKYLFRKEGQNVTLSCEQNLNHDAMYWYRQDPGQGLRLIYYSQIVNDFQKGDIAEGYSVSREKKESFPLTVTSAQKNPTAFYLCASKHAGSGANVLTFGAGSRLTVL.

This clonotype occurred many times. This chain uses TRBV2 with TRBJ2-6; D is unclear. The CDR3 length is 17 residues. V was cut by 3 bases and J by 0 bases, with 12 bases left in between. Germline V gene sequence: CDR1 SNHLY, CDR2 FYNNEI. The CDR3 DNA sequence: TGTGCCAGCAGTGATGCTGGGTCCAACTCTGGGGCCAACGTCCTGACTTTC. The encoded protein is CASSDAGSNSGANVLTF.

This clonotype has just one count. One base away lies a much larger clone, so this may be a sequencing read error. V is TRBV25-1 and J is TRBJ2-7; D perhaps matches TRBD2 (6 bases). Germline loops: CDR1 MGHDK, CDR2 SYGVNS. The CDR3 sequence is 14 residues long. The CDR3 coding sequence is TGTGCCAGCACGTCTCGTGGTAGCGGCTACGAGCTGTACTTC. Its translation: CASTSRGSGYELYF.